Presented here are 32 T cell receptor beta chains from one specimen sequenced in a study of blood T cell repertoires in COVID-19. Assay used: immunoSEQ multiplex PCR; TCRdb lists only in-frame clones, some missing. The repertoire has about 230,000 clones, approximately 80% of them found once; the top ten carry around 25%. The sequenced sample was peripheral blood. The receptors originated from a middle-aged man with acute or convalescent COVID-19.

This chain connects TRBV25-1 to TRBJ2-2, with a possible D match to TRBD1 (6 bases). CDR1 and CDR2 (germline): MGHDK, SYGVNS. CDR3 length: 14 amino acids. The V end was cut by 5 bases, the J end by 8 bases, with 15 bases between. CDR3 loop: CASSLAGARGELFF. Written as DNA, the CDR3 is TGTGCCAGCAGTCTTGCAGGGGCCAGGGGGGAGCTGTTTTTT.

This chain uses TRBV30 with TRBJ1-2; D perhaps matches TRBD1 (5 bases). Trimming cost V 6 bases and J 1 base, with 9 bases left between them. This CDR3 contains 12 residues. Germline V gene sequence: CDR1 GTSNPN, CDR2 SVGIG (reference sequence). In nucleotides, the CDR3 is TGTGCCTGCAATCAGGGTAACTATGGCTACACCTTC. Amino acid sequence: CACNQGNYGYTF.

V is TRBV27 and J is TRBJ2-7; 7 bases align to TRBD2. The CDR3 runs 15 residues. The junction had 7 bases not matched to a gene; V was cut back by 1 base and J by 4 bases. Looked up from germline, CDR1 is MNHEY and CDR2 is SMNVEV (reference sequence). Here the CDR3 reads CASSLFAGVAYEQYF. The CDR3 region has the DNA TGTGCCAGCAGTTTATTTGCGGGAGTAGCTTACGAGCAGTACTTC.

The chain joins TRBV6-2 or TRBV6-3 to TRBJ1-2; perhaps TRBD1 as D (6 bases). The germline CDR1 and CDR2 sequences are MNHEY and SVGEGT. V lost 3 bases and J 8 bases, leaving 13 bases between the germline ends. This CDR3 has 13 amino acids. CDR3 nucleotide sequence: TGTGCCAGCAGTTATGACAGGAGTGGAGGCTACACCTTC. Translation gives CASSYDRSGGYTF.

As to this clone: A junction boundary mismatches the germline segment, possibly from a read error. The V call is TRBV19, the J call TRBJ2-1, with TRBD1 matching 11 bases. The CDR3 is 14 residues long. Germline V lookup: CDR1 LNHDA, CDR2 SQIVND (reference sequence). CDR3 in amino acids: CASSIAPDRGQKVF. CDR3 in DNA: TGTGCCAGTAGTATAGCCCCGGACAGGGGGCAGAAGGTCTTC. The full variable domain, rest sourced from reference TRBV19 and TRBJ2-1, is DGGITQSPKYLFRKEGQNVTLSCEQNLNHDAMYWYRQDPGQGLRLIYYSQIVNDFQKGDIAEGYSVSREKKESFPLTVTSAQKNPTAFYLCASSIAPDRGQKVFGPGTRLTVL.

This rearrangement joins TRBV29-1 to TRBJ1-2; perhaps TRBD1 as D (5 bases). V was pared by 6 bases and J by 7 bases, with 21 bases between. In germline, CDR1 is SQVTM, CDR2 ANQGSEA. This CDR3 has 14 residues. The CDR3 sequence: CSVAKTVPIGGYTF. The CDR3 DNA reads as TGCAGCGTAGCTAAGACAGTCCCCATCGGTGGCTACACCTTC.

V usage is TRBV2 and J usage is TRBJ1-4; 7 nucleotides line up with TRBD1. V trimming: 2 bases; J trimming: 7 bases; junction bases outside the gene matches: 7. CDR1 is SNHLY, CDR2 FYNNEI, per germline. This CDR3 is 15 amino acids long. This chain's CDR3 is CASSEPAGGGEKLFF. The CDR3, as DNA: TGTGCCAGCAGTGAACCCGCAGGGGGAGGTGAAAAACTGTTTTTT.

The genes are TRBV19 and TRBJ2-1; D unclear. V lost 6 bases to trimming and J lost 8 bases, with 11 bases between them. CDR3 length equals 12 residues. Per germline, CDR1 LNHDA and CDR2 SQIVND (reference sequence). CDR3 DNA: TGTGCCAGTAGCATCGCCCGGGATGAGCAGTTCTTC. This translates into CASSIARDEQFF.

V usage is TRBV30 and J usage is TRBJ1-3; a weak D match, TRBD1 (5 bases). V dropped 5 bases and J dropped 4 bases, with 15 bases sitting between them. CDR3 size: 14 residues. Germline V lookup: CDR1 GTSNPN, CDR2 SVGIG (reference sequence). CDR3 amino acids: CAWETGGYGNTIYF. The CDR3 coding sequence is TGTGCCTGGGAAACGGGGGGGTACGGAAACACCATATATTTT.

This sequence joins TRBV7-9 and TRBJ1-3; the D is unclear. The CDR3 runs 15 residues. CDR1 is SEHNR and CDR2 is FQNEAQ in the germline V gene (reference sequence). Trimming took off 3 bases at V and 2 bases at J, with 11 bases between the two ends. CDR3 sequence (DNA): TGTGCCAGCAGCTTCCCTGCCCGGGCTGGAAACACCATATATTTT. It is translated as CASSFPARAGNTIYF. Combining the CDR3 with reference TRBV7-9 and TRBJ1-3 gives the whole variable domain DTGVSQNPRHKITKRGQNVTFRCDPISEHNRLYWYRQTLGQGPEFLTYFQNEAQLEKSRLLSDRFSAERPKGSFSTLEIQRTEQGDSAMYLCASSFPARAGNTIYFGEGSWLTVV.

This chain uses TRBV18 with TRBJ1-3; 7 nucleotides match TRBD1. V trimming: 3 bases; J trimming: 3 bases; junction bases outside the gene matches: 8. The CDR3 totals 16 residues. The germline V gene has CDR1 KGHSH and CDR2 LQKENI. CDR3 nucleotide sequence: TGTGCCAGCTCACCTAGGGACAGTTCCATTGGAAACACCATATATTTT. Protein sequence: CASSPRDSSIGNTIYF.

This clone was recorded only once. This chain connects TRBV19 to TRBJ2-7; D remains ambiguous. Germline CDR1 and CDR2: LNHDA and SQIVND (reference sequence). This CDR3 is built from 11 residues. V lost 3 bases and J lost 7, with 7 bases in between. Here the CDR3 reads CASSIGEEQYF. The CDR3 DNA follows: TGTGCCAGTAGTATTGGAGAGGAGCAGTACTTC.

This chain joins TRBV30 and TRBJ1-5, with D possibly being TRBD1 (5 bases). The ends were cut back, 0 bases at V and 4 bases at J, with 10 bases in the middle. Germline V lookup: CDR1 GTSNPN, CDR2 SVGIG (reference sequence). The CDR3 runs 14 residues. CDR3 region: CAWSVWGGNQPQHF. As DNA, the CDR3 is TGTGCCTGGAGTGTGTGGGGGGGAAATCAGCCCCAGCATTTT.

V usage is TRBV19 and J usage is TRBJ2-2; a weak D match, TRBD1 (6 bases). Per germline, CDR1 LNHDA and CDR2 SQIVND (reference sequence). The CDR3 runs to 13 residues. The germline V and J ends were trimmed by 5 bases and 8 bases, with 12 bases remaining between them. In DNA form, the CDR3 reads TGTGCCAGTAGTCGAGCCGGGACAGGGGAGCTGTTTTTT. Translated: CASSRAGTGELFF.

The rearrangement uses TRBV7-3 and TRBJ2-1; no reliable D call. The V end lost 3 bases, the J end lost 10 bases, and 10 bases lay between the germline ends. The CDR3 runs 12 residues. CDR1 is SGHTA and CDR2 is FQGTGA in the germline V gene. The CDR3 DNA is TGTGCCAGCAGCTTGGCGGTTGGCGAGCAGTTCTTC. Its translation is CASSLAVGEQFF.

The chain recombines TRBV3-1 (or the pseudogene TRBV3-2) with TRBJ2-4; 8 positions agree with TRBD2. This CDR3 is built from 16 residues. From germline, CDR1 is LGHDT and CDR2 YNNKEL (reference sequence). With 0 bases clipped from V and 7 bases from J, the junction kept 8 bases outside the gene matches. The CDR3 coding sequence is TGTGCCAGCAGCCAAGATGCCAGCGGGAGTCCGAACATTCAGTACTTC. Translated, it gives CASSQDASGSPNIQYF.

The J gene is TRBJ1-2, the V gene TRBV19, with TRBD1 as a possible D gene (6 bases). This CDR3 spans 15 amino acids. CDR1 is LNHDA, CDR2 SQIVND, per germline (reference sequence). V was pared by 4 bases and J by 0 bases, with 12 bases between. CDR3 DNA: TGTGCCAGTAGTAAGTTACAGGGATCTAACTATGGCTACACCTTC. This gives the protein CASSKLQGSNYGYTF.

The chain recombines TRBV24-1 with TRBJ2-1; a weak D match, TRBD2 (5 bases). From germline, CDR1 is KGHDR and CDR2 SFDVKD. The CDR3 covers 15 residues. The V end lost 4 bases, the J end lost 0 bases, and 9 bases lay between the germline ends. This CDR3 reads CATSDRRGSYNEQFF. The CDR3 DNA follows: TGTGCCACCAGTGACAGACGGGGCTCCTACAATGAGCAGTTCTTC.

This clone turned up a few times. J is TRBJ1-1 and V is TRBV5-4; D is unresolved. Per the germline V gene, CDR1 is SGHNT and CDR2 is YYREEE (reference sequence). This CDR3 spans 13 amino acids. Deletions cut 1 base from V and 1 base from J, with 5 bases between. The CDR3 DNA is TGTGCCAGCAGCTTGCAGGAGAACACTGAAGCTTTCTTT. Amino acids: CASSLQENTEAFF. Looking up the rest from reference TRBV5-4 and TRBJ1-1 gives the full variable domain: ETGVTQSPTHLIKTRGQQVTLRCSSQSGHNTVSWYQQALGQGPQFIFQYYREEENGRGNFPPRFSGLQFPNYSSELNVNALELDDSALYLCASSLQENTEAFFGQGTRLTVV.

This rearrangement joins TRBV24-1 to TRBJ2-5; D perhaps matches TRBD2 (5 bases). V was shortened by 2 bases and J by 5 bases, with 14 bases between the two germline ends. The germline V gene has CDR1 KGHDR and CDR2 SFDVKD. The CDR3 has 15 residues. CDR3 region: CATSDSGGLIETQYF. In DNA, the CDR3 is TGTGCCACCAGTGATTCAGGAGGCCTAATCGAGACCCAGTACTTC.

The CDR3 nucleotides read TGTGCCAGCAGCTCGTACGGACAGGCACTCCGCACTGAAGCTTTCTTT. This codes for CASSSYGQALRTEAFF. The chain joins TRBV7-9 to TRBJ1-1, with 7 bases lining up with TRBD1. V lost 4 bases to trimming and J lost 4 bases; unmatched junction nucleotides: 12. Germline CDR1 SEHNR, CDR2 FQNEAQ (reference sequence). The CDR3 sequence is 16 residues long.

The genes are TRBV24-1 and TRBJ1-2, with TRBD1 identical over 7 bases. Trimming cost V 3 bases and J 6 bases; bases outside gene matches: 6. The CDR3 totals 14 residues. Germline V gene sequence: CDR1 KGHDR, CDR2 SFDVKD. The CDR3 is CATSDPNRGHGYTF. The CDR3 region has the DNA TGTGCCACCAGTGATCCTAACAGGGGCCATGGCTACACCTTC.

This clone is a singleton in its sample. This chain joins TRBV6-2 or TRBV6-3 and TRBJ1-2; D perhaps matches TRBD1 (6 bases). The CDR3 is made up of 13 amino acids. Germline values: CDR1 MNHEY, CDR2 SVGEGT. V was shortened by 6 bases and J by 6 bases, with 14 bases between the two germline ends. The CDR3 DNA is TGTGCCAGCAGCCCTAGACAGGAGGATGGCTACACCTTC. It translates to CASSPRQEDGYTF.

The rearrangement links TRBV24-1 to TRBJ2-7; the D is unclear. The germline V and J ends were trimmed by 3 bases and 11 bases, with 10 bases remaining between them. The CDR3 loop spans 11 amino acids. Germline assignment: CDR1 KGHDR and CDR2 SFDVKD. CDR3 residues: CATSDGPKKYF. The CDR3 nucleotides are TGTGCCACCAGTGATGGGCCGAAAAAGTACTTC.

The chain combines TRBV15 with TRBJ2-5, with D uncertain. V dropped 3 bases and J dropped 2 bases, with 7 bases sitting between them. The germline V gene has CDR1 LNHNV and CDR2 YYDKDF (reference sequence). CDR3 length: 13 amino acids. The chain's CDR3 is CATSRRLQETQYF. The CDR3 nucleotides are TGTGCCACCAGCAGGCGATTACAAGAGACCCAGTACTTC.

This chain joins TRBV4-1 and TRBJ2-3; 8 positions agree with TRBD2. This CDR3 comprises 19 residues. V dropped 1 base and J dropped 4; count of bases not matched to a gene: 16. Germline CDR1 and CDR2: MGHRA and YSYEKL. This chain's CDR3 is CASSQGTRSGSNSADTQYF. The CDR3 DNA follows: TGCGCCAGCAGCCAAGGCACGCGAAGCGGGAGCAATAGCGCAGATACGCAGTATTTT.

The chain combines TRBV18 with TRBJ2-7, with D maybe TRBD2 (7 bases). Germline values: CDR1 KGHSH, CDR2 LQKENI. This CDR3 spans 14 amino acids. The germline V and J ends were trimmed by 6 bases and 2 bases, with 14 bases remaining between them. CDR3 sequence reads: CASSPLGGPYEQYF. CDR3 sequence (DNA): TGTGCCAGCTCCCCCCTGGGGGGGCCCTACGAGCAGTACTTC.

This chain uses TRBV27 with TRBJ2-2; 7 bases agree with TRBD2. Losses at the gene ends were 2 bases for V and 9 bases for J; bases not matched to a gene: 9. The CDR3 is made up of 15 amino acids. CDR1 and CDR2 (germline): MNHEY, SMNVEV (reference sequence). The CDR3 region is CASSLVKLAARELFF. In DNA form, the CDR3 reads TGTGCCAGCAGTTTAGTAAAGCTAGCGGCGAGGGAGCTGTTTTTT.

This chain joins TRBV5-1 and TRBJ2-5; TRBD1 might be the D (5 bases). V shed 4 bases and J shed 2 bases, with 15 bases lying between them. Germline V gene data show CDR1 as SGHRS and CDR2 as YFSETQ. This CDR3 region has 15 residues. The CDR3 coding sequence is TGCGCCAGCAGCCGGTGGATGGGGCAGCAAGAGACCCAGTACTTC. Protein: CASSRWMGQQETQYF.

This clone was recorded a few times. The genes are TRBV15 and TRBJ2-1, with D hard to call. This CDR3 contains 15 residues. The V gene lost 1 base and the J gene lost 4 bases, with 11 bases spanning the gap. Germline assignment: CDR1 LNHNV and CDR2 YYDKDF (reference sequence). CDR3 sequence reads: CATSRALVGYNEQFF. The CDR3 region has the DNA TGTGCCACCAGCAGAGCGCTAGTGGGTTACAATGAGCAGTTCTTC.

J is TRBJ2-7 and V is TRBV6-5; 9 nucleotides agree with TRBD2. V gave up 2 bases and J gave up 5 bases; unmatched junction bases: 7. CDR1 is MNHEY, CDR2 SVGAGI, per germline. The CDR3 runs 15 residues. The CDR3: CASSYVPGGRDEQYF. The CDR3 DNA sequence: TGTGCCAGCAGTTACGTCCCTGGCGGGAGGGACGAGCAGTACTTC.

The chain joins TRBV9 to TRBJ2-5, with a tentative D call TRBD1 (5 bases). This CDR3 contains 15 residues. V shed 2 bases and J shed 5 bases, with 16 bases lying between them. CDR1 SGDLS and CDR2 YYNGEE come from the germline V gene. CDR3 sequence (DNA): TGTGCCAGCAGCGTGGTTGGGGCCGTGTGGGAGACCCAGTACTTC. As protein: CASSVVGAVWETQYF.